Presented here are 32 T cell receptor beta chains from one specimen sequenced in a study of identical twins. One entry per CDR3 protein, called by TCRdb with MiXCR from the 5' RACE reads. Of about 490,000 distinct CDR3 sequences in the sample, roughly 15% were seen once. The same sample was also used in a study of yellow fever vaccine responses in identical twins.

Material: CD4+ T cells sorted from blood. These receptors all stem from a woman between 18 and 30 years old in good health.

The chain uses TRBV5-1 and TRBJ2-1; 13 bases align to TRBD2. Germline V gene data show CDR1 as SGHRS and CDR2 as YFSETQ. V was pared by 4 bases and J by 5 bases, with 3 bases of the junction left unmatched. The CDR3 has 15 amino acids. The CDR3 reads CASSELAGGHNEQFF. In nucleotides, the CDR3 is TGCGCCAGCAGCGAACTAGCGGGAGGGCACAATGAGCAGTTCTTC.

In its sample, this clonotype was seen a few times. The genes are TRBV5-1 and TRBJ2-1; 8 nucleotides agree with TRBD1. The CDR3 contains 16 residues. CDR1 SGHRS and CDR2 YFSETQ come from the germline V gene. Trimming removed 4 bases from V and 6 bases from J; junction bases left unmatched: 12. DNA for the CDR3: TGCGCCAGCAGCATGGTGTGGACAGGGCTCGTCAATGAGCAGTTCTTC. Protein sequence: CASSMVWTGLVNEQFF.

This clonotype was observed many times. In nucleotides, the CDR3 is TGTGCCACCAGTGACCGTACAGGGGAGCAGTTCTTC. Its protein is CATSDRTGEQFF. The chain couples TRBV24-1 to TRBJ2-1; D perhaps matches TRBD1 (6 bases). CDR3 length: 12 residues. Germline V CDR1 and CDR2: KGHDR, SFDVKD. Trimming took off 4 bases at V and 10 bases at J, with 10 bases between the two ends.

The table lists this clonotype with a few counts. The chain carries TRBV7-2 and TRBJ1-6, with a weak D call TRBD1 (5 bases). The ends were cut back, 5 bases at V and 5 bases at J, with 13 bases in the middle. This CDR3 region has 15 residues. The germline V gene has CDR1 SGHTA and CDR2 FQGNSA. CDR3 region: CASSPRAIHNSPLHF. The CDR3 DNA follows: TGTGCCAGCAGCCCCAGGGCCATCCATAATTCACCCCTCCACTTT.

Many counts were recorded for this clonotype. This chain uses TRBV5-1 with TRBJ2-3; TRBD2 agrees at 8 bases. This CDR3 is 15 amino acids long. Unmatched junction bases numbered 4, after V lost 4 bases and J lost 0 bases. CDR1 is SGHRS, CDR2 YFSETQ, per germline. The CDR3 loop reads CASSRSGGSTDTQYF. CDR3 DNA: TGCGCCAGCAGCAGGAGCGGGGGTAGCACAGATACGCAGTATTTT.

This clonotype came up a few times. The chain has TRBV7-8 and TRBJ2-1; 9 bases map to TRBD2. In germline, CDR1 is SGHVS, CDR2 FQNEAQ. CDR3 length equals 16 residues. The CDR3 DNA is TGTGGCAGTGGGTCGCTGGGGACTAGCACCTACAATGAGCAGTTCTTC. This encodes CGSGSLGTSTYNEQFF.

This chain uses TRBV5-1 with TRBJ2-3; D ambiguous. The CDR3 is 15 residues long. The V gene lost 2 bases and the J gene lost 2 bases, with 12 bases spanning the gap. Germline V gene sequence: CDR1 SGHRS, CDR2 YFSETQ. In DNA form, the CDR3 reads TGCGCCAGCAGCTTACAGAGCTCACCCACAGATACGCAGTATTTT. Translating gives CASSLQSSPTDTQYF.

This clonotype was picked up many times. The V and J genes are TRBV5-1 and TRBJ2-5, with 7 nucleotides matching TRBD2. The CDR3 is made up of 19 amino acids. Germline V gene sequence: CDR1 SGHRS, CDR2 YFSETQ. V lost 0 bases, J lost 1 base, and 15 bases stayed unmatched. The CDR3 loop is CASSLGRSTPRTSQETQYF. The CDR3 DNA is TGCGCCAGCAGCTTGGGGAGATCAACTCCTCGGACTAGCCAAGAGACCCAGTACTTC.

The chain uses TRBV5-1 and TRBJ2-3; possibly TRBD2 for D (5 bases). This CDR3 spans 16 amino acids. Trimming removed 0 bases from V and 2 bases from J, with 13 bases in between. Per germline, CDR1 SGHRS and CDR2 YFSETQ. The DNA of the CDR3 is TGCGCCAGCAGCTTGGTGGCTAGCTCGGACACAGATACGCAGTATTTT. This gives the protein CASSLVASSDTDTQYF. Complete variable domain (other parts from reference TRBV5-1 and TRBJ2-3): KAGVTQTPRYLIKTRGQQVTLSCSPISGHRSVSWYQQTPGQGLQFLFEYFSETQRNKGNFPGRFSGRQFSNSRSEMNVSTLELGDSALYLCASSLVASSDTDTQYFGPGTRLTVL.

The V call is TRBV9, the J call TRBJ2-7; unclear D gene. The V end lost 4 bases, the J end lost 1 base, and 15 bases lay between the germline ends. The CDR3 has 15 residues. CDR1 SGDLS and CDR2 YYNGEE come from the germline V gene. DNA of the CDR3: TGTGCCAGCAGCACGGATTCGACTGGATCCTACGAGCAGTACTTC. Its protein is CASSTDSTGSYEQYF. Using reference TRBV9 and TRBJ2-7 for the parts outside the CDR3, the full variable domain is DSGVTQTPKHLITATGQRVTLRCSPRSGDLSVYWYQQSLDQGLQFLIQYYNGEERAKGNILERFSAQQFPDLHSELNLSSLELGDSALYFCASSTDSTGSYEQYFGPGTRLTVT.

This chain uses TRBV2 with TRBJ1-4; D is perhaps TRBD1 (5 bases). The V end lost 6 bases, the J end lost 6 bases, and 14 bases lay between the germline ends. The CDR3 totals 14 residues. Germline V gives CDR1 SNHLY, CDR2 FYNNEI. CDR3 nucleotides: TGTGCCAGCAGCCCCGGTGGGGGTGATGAAAAACTGTTTTTT. Encoded protein: CASSPGGGDEKLFF.

This clonotype was found many times. The chain carries TRBV10-2 and TRBJ2-1; D gene ambiguous. Trimming took off 2 bases at V and 2 bases at J, with 10 bases between the two ends. The length of the CDR3 is 15 residues. The germline V gene encodes CDR1 WSHSY and CDR2 SAAADI. CDR3 loop: CASSEGVATYNEQFF. CDR3 sequence (DNA): TGCGCCAGCAGTGAGGGGGTAGCAACCTACAATGAGCAGTTCTTC.

This clonotype showed up many times. The CDR3, as DNA: TGTGCCAGCAGAGTATGGGACAGACAGAATTCACCCCTCCACTTT. Protein sequence: CASRVWDRQNSPLHF. The genes are TRBV12-3 or TRBV12-4 and TRBJ1-6, with TRBD1 matching over 7 bases. This CDR3 contains 15 residues. J gave up 7 bases and V 6 bases, and 9 bases lay outside the gene matches.

The sample holds a few counts of this clonotype. This rearrangement joins TRBV5-1 to TRBJ2-3, with TRBD1 as a possible D gene (6 bases). Trimming took 3 bases from V and 0 from J, leaving 20 bases between them. This CDR3 is built from 18 residues. The germline V gene encodes CDR1 SGHRS and CDR2 YFSETQ. CDR3 amino acids: CASSSTGFSFSSTDTQYF. The CDR3 bases are TGCGCCAGCAGCTCGACAGGCTTCTCCTTCTCTAGCACAGATACGCAGTATTTT.

The chain couples TRBV12-3 or TRBV12-4 to TRBJ1-4; TRBD1 is a possible D gene (5 bases). V was trimmed by 7 bases and J by 8 bases, leaving 14 bases between them. The CDR3 spans 13 residues. The CDR3 sequence: CASTRGGGEKLFF. In DNA form, the CDR3 reads TGTGCCAGCACGCGTGGGGGTGGGGAAAAACTGTTTTTT.

This clonotype appeared many times. This rearrangement joins TRBV6-5 to TRBJ2-1; TRBD1 might be the D (6 bases). Per the germline V gene, CDR1 is MNHEY and CDR2 is SVGAGI. This CDR3 is built from 14 residues. V lost 0 bases and J lost 9, with 12 bases in between. The CDR3 loop reads CASSYSNREGEQFF. CDR3 bases: TGTGCCAGCAGTTACTCCAACAGGGAAGGTGAGCAGTTCTTC.

This clonotype was observed a few times. One end of the junction is discordant with germline, which a read error may explain. This chain joins TRBV27 and TRBJ1-5; D unclear. CDR1 is MNHEY and CDR2 is SMNVEV in the germline V gene (reference sequence). The CDR3 has 16 residues. This CDR3 reads CASRPGGVLPNHPQHF. The CDR3 nucleotides are TGTGCCAGCAGACCGGGCGGGGTCCTCCCCAATCACCCCCAGCATTTT.

V and J are TRBV24-1 and TRBJ2-2; 9 nucleotides line up with TRBD2. The trim removed 7 bases at V and 5 bases at J, leaving 1 base unmatched. There are 13 residues in the CDR3. The V gene's germline CDR1 is KGHDR and CDR2 SFDVKD. DNA of the CDR3: TGTGCCACCAGGGGACTAGCAACCGGGGAGCTGTTTTTT. This sequence encodes CATRGLATGELFF.

This clonotype was picked up a small number of times. The V and J genes are TRBV7-8 and TRBJ1-1; 7 nucleotides align to TRBD1. V was clipped by 0 bases and J by 5 bases; unmatched bases: 9. The CDR3 runs 16 residues. Per the germline V gene, CDR1 is SGHVS and CDR2 is FQNEAQ. CDR3 in amino acids: CASSLARRQGFTEAFF. CDR3 in DNA: TGTGCCAGCAGCTTAGCGCGGAGACAGGGTTTTACTGAAGCTTTCTTT.

The chain links TRBV10-3 to TRBJ1-5, with a possible D match to TRBD1 (6 bases). The CDR3 has 13 amino acids. V shed 11 bases and J shed 2 bases, with 13 bases lying between them. CDR1 ENHRY and CDR2 SYGVKD come from the germline V gene. CDR3 sequence reads: CAVGGGGNQPQHF. Here the CDR3 DNA reads TGTGCCGTAGGGGGAGGGGGCAATCAGCCCCAGCATTTT.

This clonotype was detected a few times. The chain combines TRBV7-8 with TRBJ2-7; possible D gene TRBD1, 6 bases. CDR1 is SGHVS and CDR2 is FQNEAQ in the germline V gene. CDR3 size: 16 residues. Trimming stripped 6 bases from V and 1 base from J, with 19 bases between. The CDR3 sequence is CASRLDGSQGSYEQYF. The CDR3 DNA is TGTGCCAGCAGACTAGACGGCTCCCAGGGGTCCTACGAGCAGTACTTC.

The chain employs TRBV7-2 and TRBJ2-5; 12 nucleotides agree with TRBD2. CDR1 and CDR2 from the germline V gene are SGHTA and FQGNSA. V shed 5 bases, J shed 5 bases, and the junction held 9 bases outside the gene matches. The CDR3 is 16 residues long. The CDR3 protein is CASSTSSGGATETQYF. DNA of the CDR3: TGTGCCAGCAGCACGTCTAGCGGGGGGGCCACGGAGACCCAGTACTTC.

There are many counts of this clonotype. This chain joins TRBV28 and TRBJ2-7; the D is unclear. Trimming removed 7 bases from V and 2 bases from J, with 9 bases in between. The CDR3 length is 12 residues. Germline V gene lookup returns CDR1 MDHEN and CDR2 SYDVKM. The CDR3 region is CASNTATYEQYF. The CDR3 region has the DNA TGTGCCAGCAATACAGCCACCTACGAGCAGTACTTC. Full variable domain (rest looked up from reference TRBV28 and TRBJ2-7): DVKVTQSSRYLVKRTGEKVFLECVQDMDHENMFWYRQDPGLGLRLIYFSYDVKMKEKGDIPEGYSVSREKKERFSLILESASTNQTSMYLCASNTATYEQYFGPGTRLTVT.

This clonotype was recorded a few times. In DNA, the CDR3 is TGTGCCAGCAGTGGGGGATTTGGCAATCAGCCCCAGCATTTT. Protein product: CASSGGFGNQPQHF. The rearrangement joins TRBV6-1 to TRBJ1-5; D not resolved. From germline, CDR1 is MNHNS and CDR2 SASEGT. The CDR3 has 14 residues. V was pared by 4 bases and J by 2 bases, with 9 bases between.

There are a few counts of this clonotype. The chain carries TRBV12-3 or TRBV12-4 and TRBJ2-1; D unclear. This CDR3 comprises 13 residues. Between the trimmed V and J ends, which lost 3 bases and 9 bases, there was a span of 12 bases. The CDR3, as DNA: TGTGCCAGCAGTTTCACGGCTAGTTCTGAGCAGTTCTTC. It encodes CASSFTASSEQFF.

This clonotype turned up a few times. J is TRBJ2-7 and V is TRBV25-1, with 12 bases that match TRBD2. CDR3 length equals 15 residues. Germline lookup yields CDR1 MGHDK and CDR2 SYGVNS. Trimming removed 3 bases from V and 6 bases from J; junction bases left unmatched: 6. The CDR3 region has the DNA TGTGCCAGCAGTGACCCCGGACTAGCGGGATCCGAGCAGTACTTC. Its protein product is CASSDPGLAGSEQYF.

The V and J genes are TRBV21-1 and TRBJ2-7; TRBD1 was called by the table and not checked on the DNA. TRBV21-1 is a recognized pseudogene. The CDR3 is 18 residues long. The chain's CDR3 is CASRKVFIGQGYSYEQYV. In DNA, the CDR3 is TGTGCCAGCAGGAAAGTCTTTATCGGACAGGGGTATTCCTACGAGCAGTACGTC.

The table lists this clonotype with a few counts. The V gene is TRBV25-1, the J gene TRBJ2-7; 9 positions agree with TRBD2. With V trimmed by 4 bases and J by 0 bases, 4 bases remained unmatched. The CDR3 covers 15 residues. Germline loops: CDR1 MGHDK, CDR2 SYGVNS. The CDR3 loop reads CASSVSGSFSYEQYF. The CDR3 coding sequence is TGTGCCAGCAGTGTTAGCGGGAGTTTCTCCTACGAGCAGTACTTC.

This clonotype has a handful of counts. V gene TRBV9 combines with J gene TRBJ2-1; D gene uncertain. V lost 0 bases and J lost 10, with 17 bases in between. Germline loops: CDR1 SGDLS, CDR2 YYNGEE. The CDR3 sequence is 15 residues long. The DNA of the CDR3 is TGTGCCAGCAGCGTAGGGCCTGCTCTGACCGGGGAGCAGTTCTTC. It codes for CASSVGPALTGEQFF. The complete variable domain, with remaining parts taken from reference TRBV9 and TRBJ2-1, reads DSGVTQTPKHLITATGQRVTLRCSPRSGDLSVYWYQQSLDQGLQFLIQYYNGEERAKGNILERFSAQQFPDLHSELNLSSLELGDSALYFCASSVGPALTGEQFFGPGTRLTVL.

Only a few counts were recorded for this clonotype. The chain is built from TRBV18 and TRBJ1-5, with D perhaps matching TRBD1 (6 bases). V lost 4 bases to trimming and J lost 6 bases, with 13 bases between them. Germline V gene data show CDR1 as KGHSH and CDR2 as LQKENI. The CDR3 extends over 14 amino acids. The CDR3 DNA is TGTGCCAGCTCACGTACAGGGACGGGTCAGCCCCAGCATTTT. Encoded protein: CASSRTGTGQPQHF.

This clonotype was seen only a few times. The chain couples TRBV4-1 to TRBJ1-1; maybe TRBD1 (6 bases). The CDR3 extends over 17 amino acids. Trimming stripped 1 base from V and 4 bases from J, with 19 bases between. CDR1 and CDR2 (germline): MGHRA, YSYEKL. The CDR3 coding sequence is TGCGCCAGCAGCCAAGTCCTCCGGGGGCCTGTAGGCACTGAAGCTTTCTTT. Translating gives CASSQVLRGPVGTEAFF.

This clonotype was picked up a small number of times. The chain is built from TRBV11-2 and TRBJ2-1, with 11 bases that match TRBD1. There are 15 residues in the CDR3. Germline V CDR1 and CDR2: SGHAT, FQNNGV. After removal of 6 bases from V and 6 bases from J, the junction contained 7 bases not matched to a gene. The CDR3 spells CASSLGQGVVNEQFF. The CDR3 bases are TGTGCCAGCAGTTTGGGACAGGGGGTGGTCAATGAGCAGTTCTTC.